Listed below are T cell receptor beta chains from one sample, sequenced in a study of PD-L1 blockade in urothelial cancer. Assay: immunoSEQ multiplex PCR; the TCRdb copy retains only in-frame clones and omits some. The sample yields 100,000 to 150,000 clones, more than 75% seen once. The sequencing used PBMCs, collected around atezolizumab (anti-PD-L1) treatment. The receptors were gathered from a man aged 50-60 years with urothelial cancer. Both conserved end residues are part of each CDR3. For some rows the clone size is stated as once, few or many, or as a class when expanded; others skip it.

V gene	clone size	J gene	CDR3 protein
TRBV10-3	.	TRBJ1-5	CATGTGNSNQPQHF
TRBV2	few	TRBJ1-5	CARGTDDYQPQHF
TRBV18	.	TRBJ2-3	CASSGLSSTDTQYF
TRBV5-1	.	TRBJ1-1	CASSLGSGLNTEAFF
TRBV6-1	.	TRBJ2-1	CASSLAGRTYNEQFF
TRBV7-2	.	TRBJ2-3	CASSRLAGGYTDTQYF
TRBV7-3	.	TRBJ2-3	CASSYTSGRAADTQYF
TRBV30	few	TRBJ2-1	CAWSFKAGSPNEQFF
TRBV11-2	.	TRBJ1-2	CASSARGANYGYTF
TRBV5-4	.	TRBJ2-7	CASSSRDSYEQYF
TRBV6-5	.	TRBJ2-7	CASSYSIREQYF
TRBV5-1	.	TRBJ2-5	CVSSFLWSEETQYF
TRBV6-5	.	TRBJ2-1	CASSSPLFSEQFF
TRBV5-1	.	TRBJ2-3	CASSPGDGSGVDTQYF
TRBV27	.	TRBJ2-7	CASSLSIRGLAEAYEQYF
TRBV7-9	.	TRBJ1-2	CASSLADRGPGYTF
TRBV5-1	.	TRBJ2-3	CASSLVLAGEADTQYF
TRBV6-6	.	TRBJ2-7	CASSYSRESYEQYF
TRBV7-2	.	TRBJ2-7	CASSVDTRTEQYF
TRBV7-9	.	TRBJ1-6	CASSLGGPYNSPLHF
TRBV28	.	TRBJ2-7	CASTESLAGASEQYF
TRBV5-1	.	TRBJ2-2	CASSPPQGNTGELFF
TRBV7-2	.	TRBJ2-1	CASSQWRLSVHEQFF
TRBV5-6	.	TRBJ1-2	CASHRDRGHGYTF
TRBV6-1	once	TRBJ1-1	CASSRRDLGVNEAFF
TRBV18	.	TRBJ2-5	CASSPRTLQETQYF
TRBV11-2	.	TRBJ1-5	CASSLRQGVQPQHF
TRBV19	.	TRBJ1-4	CASSKTPGTGGEKLFF
TRBV7-2	once	TRBJ2-7	CASSLGLALNEQYF
TRBV19	many	TRBJ1-2	CASSPDRRPSYGYTF
TRBV7-9	once	TRBJ2-7	CASSLLAGTYEQYF
TRBV28	.	TRBJ1-6	CATLRGQGNSPLHF
TRBV6-5	few	TRBJ2-7	CASSYSHVGSNYEQYF
TRBV18	.	TRBJ1-1	CASSPTVGATEAFF
TRBV6-1	.	TRBJ1-2	CASSQTGGAYGYTF
TRBV28	.	TRBJ1-4	CASSLDRGREKLFF
TRBV4-2	.	TRBJ2-2	CASSQYAQNLAGELFF
TRBV5-6	once	TRBJ2-1	CASSFVGEGEQFF
TRBV5-1	.	TRBJ2-1	CASSLGGGRAGDEQFF
TRBV20-1	.	TRBJ2-1	CSAEGYNEQFF
TRBV27	.	TRBJ2-7	CASSLSMGREQYF
TRBV19	.	TRBJ2-3	CASSTGLADTQYF
TRBV30	.	TRBJ2-1	CAWNSAPYGRANNEQFF
TRBV5-4	.	TRBJ2-5	CASSLPGQETQYF
TRBV4-2	.	TRBJ2-7	CASSPAWGRNSYEQYF
TRBV21-1	once	TRBJ1-2	CASGLKIQLTNCPLYGYTF
TRBV14	.	TRBJ2-7	CASRGTGHYEQYF
TRBV7-9	.	TRBJ1-1	CASSLRGGVGNTEAFF
TRBV7-9	once	TRBJ2-1	CASSLGLTSGSSDEQFF
TRBV7-6	.	TRBJ1-6	CASSSLGGGNSPLHF
TRBV7-6	.	TRBJ2-1	CASSLGQGASYNEQFF